What follows describes a single T cell receptor (beta chain). What it binds is unknown. With 0 bases clipped from V and 10 bases from J, the junction kept 4 bases outside the gene matches. This CDR3 comprises 14 residues. Per germline, CDR1 SGDLS and CDR2 YYNGEE. This specimen comes from a study of graft-versus-host responses after intestinal transplantation. Overall study findings and caveats: There were GvH clones found in recipient marrow, and some of them appeared first in ileum or blood. Declining HvG levels early post-transplant were linked to peak circulating GvH clone levels.

Assay: immunoSEQ multiplex PCR; the TCRdb copy retains only in-frame clones and omits some. The sample has roughly 43,000 clones, just under 95% seen once; the top ten hold 1.5% to 2%. The J gene is TRBJ1-6, the V gene TRBV9; the match to TRBD1 covers 7 bases. This receptor was identified in a human patient who received an intestinal transplant, so some T cells may come from the graft donor. Sample: PBMCs, taken approximately 360 days after intestinal transplant. The CDR3 nucleotides are TGTGCCAGCAGCGTAGGACAGGGAAAATCACCCCTCCACTTT. This gives the protein CASSVGQGKSPLHF.